Reported below is one TCR beta chain. Its antigen remains unidentified. The data belong to a study of cytomegalovirus exposure and HLA in healthy donors. Study-level points and caveats: In an earlier analysis, about 87% or about 30%: the productive usage of most TCR beta V segments.

Amplification used 60 Vbeta primers and 13 Jbeta primers. Measured with immunoSEQ multiplex PCR; TCRdb has only the in-frame clones, and not every one. The sample lists 130,000 or so clones, roughly 62% seen once, with less than 2% in the top ten. The CDR3 contains 16 residues. The J segment lost 1 base and the V segment lost 7 bases, leaving 12 bases of the junction unmatched. Germline assignment: CDR1 LNHDA and CDR2 SQIVND (reference sequence). This clonotype was sampled from a male donor in good health and CMV-seronegative. The sample taken for sequencing was PBMCs. The chain employs TRBV19 and TRBJ1-1; 7 nucleotides line up with TRBD1. This chain's CDR3 is CASTPGRGLWNTEAFF. Written as DNA, the CDR3 is TGTGCCAGTACCCCGGGCAGGGGGTTATGGAACACTGAAGCTTTCTTT.